This TCR beta chain was observed in a study of T cell changes during pregnancy in multiple sclerosis. Here immunoSEQ multiplex PCR was the method, and the copy in TCRdb shows in-frame clones only, minus some. The sample holds 42,000 or so clones; roughly 93% are singletons and the top ten take under 0.4%. Trimming left V 5 bases short and J 7 bases short, with 12 bases between. The germline CDR1 and CDR2 sequences are LNHDA and SQIVND (reference sequence). The CDR3 has 14 amino acids. This sample comprised CD4+ T cells from peripheral blood mononuclear cells, obtained after pregnancy. The chain links TRBV19 to TRBJ1-6; D perhaps matches TRBD1 (5 bases). The source of this sequence is a female donor with multiple sclerosis, enrolled in a pregnancy study. CDR3 loop: CASSRQTLNSPLHF. DNA for the CDR3: TGTGCCAGTAGTCGACAGACACTAAATTCACCCCTCCACTTT. Using reference TRBV19 and TRBJ1-6 for the parts outside the CDR3, the full variable domain is DGGITQSPKYLFRKEGQNVTLSCEQNLNHDAMYWYRQDPGQGLRLIYYSQIVNDFQKGDIAEGYSVSREKKESFPLTVTSAQKNPTAFYLCASSRQTLNSPLHFGNGTRLTVT.